The entry that follows covers one T cell receptor (beta chain) sequence. Which antigen it targets is not known. No much larger clone is present one base from it, and per-base qualities are unavailable. The data were produced on an Illumina NovaSeq 6000. Synthesis of TCR cDNA relied on 5'RACE template switching, a step that introduced a universal primer site along with unique molecular identifiers. Priming for cDNA synthesis came from both the TCR alpha and TCR beta constant segments. Library amplification used two PCR steps, and the second PCR step added sample barcodes and sequencing adapters. Sequencing of libraries was done on Illumina HiSeq 2500 (2x100 bp) or NovaSeq (2x150 bp). In the source study's methods: MIGEC was used to demultiplex reads and collapse the reads into UMI consensus sequences, and MiXCR was used for V(D)J alignment. Vaccine-responding clonotypes were identified with edgeR using replicate PBMC samples, with FDR below 0.01 and a log2 fold change above 5 up to day 15 being required. Each bulk clonotype was labeled CD4 or CD8 based on which sequenced repertoire, CD4 or CD8, contained the clonotype at higher abundance. Starting from the raw public reads, TCRdb applied fastp trimming at Q25, assembled clones with MiXCR and retained in-frame beta chains. Rows with a matching CDR3 protein are joined into one entry that keeps the most common DNA and genes. These V and J calls originate from TCRdb's pipeline instead of the authors' own analysis. A total of about 340,000 distinct CDR3 sequences appear in this sample, around 13% of them only once. The ten largest make up 3% to 4% of the sample.

The CDR3 contains 14 residues, cysteine and phenylalanine counted. Solely the CDR3 DNA is kept, with 42 bases framed from the first base. V loses 6 bases, J loses 6 bases, and the germline ends lie 14 bases apart. Per the publication, the treatment or condition label means: live attenuated yellow fever vaccine strain. PBMCs were isolated from peripheral blood using a standard Ficoll-Paque protocol. Dynabeads CD4 and CD8 positive selection kits were used to isolate CD4 and CD8 T-cell fractions. RNA was extracted with TriZol from bulk PBMCs, CD4 and CD8 fractions, and dextramer-positive and dextramer-negative fractions. The data were obtained in a study of T cells after yellow fever vaccination (dated by TCRdb to between 2017 and 2020). Concerning the study at large: The SMART-Seq v4 Ultra Low Input RNA kit was used to prepare libraries from fractions with low cell numbers. Bulk TCR alpha and beta repertoires were sequenced longitudinally to track T-cell clones before and after primary and booster YFV17D yellow fever vaccination. Bulk PBMC replicates and cell subsets were isolated from blood drawn at multiple timepoints before and after both primary and secondary immunization. Two healthy male donors made up the cohort, one aged 18 to 30 years and the other aged 30 to 40 years. The full study reports these points: Only a couple of donors were included in the study, so the extent to which the findings can be generalized is limited. The secondary T-cell response was weaker than the primary response but faster, peaking on day 5 instead of day 15. FACS-sorted repertoires could contain abundant contaminating clonotypes from the bulk population, so computational filtering was required. A small share of clonotypes was detected in both CD4 and CD8 compartments, with the overlap likely arising from convergent recombination. After the booster, most of the clones that had expanded following primary vaccination were detected again (approximately 96% of CD4 and around 90% of CD8), which suggests that memory was broadly maintained.

The sequence links TRBV12-3 or TRBV12-4 to TRBJ2-2; no confident D gene assignment can be made. The source material was CD4+ T cells sorted from PBMCs, sampled 15 days after the yellow fever booster vaccination. The clonotype comes from a man aged 18-30 years who received the YFV17D yellow fever vaccine. The DNA is TGTGCCAGCAGCCACCGCAACCGCCCCGGGGAGCTGTTTTTT. This yields the protein CASSHRNRPGELFF.